Following are 26 T cell receptor beta chains from one sample sequenced in a study of blood T cell repertoires in COVID-19. The repertoire was sequenced with immunoSEQ multiplex PCR; TCRdb's copy has only in-frame clones and lacks some. This sample has some 240,000 clones, with 75% to 85% found just once. Sequencing input: peripheral blood. These receptors all stem from a woman between 65 and 79 years old with COVID-19, enrolled during active disease.

The chain joins TRBV19 to TRBJ1-4; TRBD1 agrees at 8 bases. V dropped 4 bases and J dropped 8; count of bases not matched to a gene: 9. CDR1 is LNHDA, CDR2 SQIVND, per germline (reference sequence). CDR3 length equals 15 residues. The CDR3, as DNA: TGTGCCAGTAGTAAGGGACAGGCGAAGGGAGAAAAACTGTTTTTT. Its translation is CASSKGQAKGEKLFF.

The chain carries TRBV11-3 and TRBJ1-4; D is possibly TRBD1 (5 bases). This CDR3 is 15 amino acids long. Germline CDR1 is SGHNT and CDR2 is YENEEA. V was pared by 5 bases and J by 0 bases, with 10 bases between. The CDR3 protein is CASSAATATNEKLFF. In nucleotides, the CDR3 is TGTGCCAGCAGCGCAGCGACAGCAACTAATGAAAAACTGTTTTTT.

The chain combines TRBV19 with TRBJ2-2; 11 nucleotides line up with TRBD1. CDR1 is LNHDA and CDR2 is SQIVND in the germline V gene (reference sequence). The junction had 3 bases not matched to a gene; V was cut back by 6 bases and J by 3 bases. The CDR3 length is 15 residues. CDR3 DNA: TGTGCCAGTAGCGGACAGGGGGCACACACCGGGGAGCTGTTTTTT. Encoded protein: CASSGQGAHTGELFF.

The chain couples TRBV29-1 to TRBJ2-1; 13 nucleotides line up with TRBD2. V was clipped by 8 bases and J by 7 bases; unmatched bases: 8. This CDR3 has 14 amino acids. Germline assignment: CDR1 SQVTM and CDR2 ANQGSEA. DNA for the CDR3: TGCAGCTTAGATGGACTAGCGGGGGTAAATGAGCAGTTCTTC. It encodes CSLDGLAGVNEQFF.

The chain employs TRBV2 and TRBJ2-7; possible D gene TRBD1, 6 bases. The CDR3 sequence is 14 residues long. The germline CDR1 and CDR2 sequences are SNHLY and FYNNEI. With 3 bases removed from V and 2 bases from J, the gap between germline ends came to 11 bases. The CDR3 sequence: CASSDRQGPYEQYF. In nucleotides, the CDR3 is TGTGCCAGCAGTGATAGGCAGGGGCCCTACGAGCAGTACTTC.

The chain combines TRBV5-5 with TRBJ1-5; D not certain. CDR3 length: 16 residues. Germline CDR1 and CDR2: SGHKS and YYEKEE (reference sequence). Between the trimmed V and J ends, which lost 0 bases and 2 bases, there was a span of 12 bases. CDR3 bases: TGTGCCAGCAGCTTGGGGGTGGGCTCGGGCAATCAGCCCCAGCATTTT. Protein product: CASSLGVGSGNQPQHF.

CDR3 sequence: CASSFRDRREKLFF. The CDR3 DNA reads TGTGCCAGCAGCTTCCGGGACAGGAGGGAAAAACTGTTTTTT. This chain links TRBV11-2 with TRBJ1-4; 8 bases align to TRBD1. Germline assignment: CDR1 SGHAT and CDR2 FQNNGV. CDR3 size: 14 residues. Losses at the gene ends were 3 bases for V and 8 bases for J; bases not matched to a gene: 5. Full variable domain (outside the CDR3, taken from reference TRBV11-2 and TRBJ1-4): EAGVAQSPRYKIIEKRQSVAFWCNPISGHATLYWYQQILGQGPKLLIQFQNNGVVDDSQLPKDRFSAERLKGVDSTLKIQPAKLEDSAVYLCASSFRDRREKLFFGSGTQLSVL.

This clone was found once. The CDR3 is CASSFAGTGLTGELFF. CDR3 coding DNA: TGTGCCAGCAGTTTCGCCGGGACAGGGCTCACCGGGGAGCTGTTTTTT. The V gene is TRBV6-2 or TRBV6-3, the J gene TRBJ2-2, with 9 bases lining up with TRBD1. The CDR3 spans 16 residues. From germline, CDR1 is MNHEY and CDR2 SVGEGT. The V and J ends lost 4 bases and 4 bases, in that order; junction bases with no gene match: 7.

This clone was seen once. The J gene is TRBJ1-3, the V gene TRBV7-3; possible D gene TRBD1, 5 bases. Trimming took off 1 base at V and 1 base at J, with 8 bases between the two ends. The germline V gene encodes CDR1 SGHTA and CDR2 FQGTGA. The CDR3 covers 15 residues. The CDR3 nucleotides read TGTGCCAGCAGCTTAAGTTCAGGGTCTGGAAACACCATATATTTT. Its translation is CASSLSSGSGNTIYF.

The V gene is TRBV5-4, the J gene TRBJ2-3; no clear D. This CDR3 is 14 amino acids long. Trimming took off 4 bases at V and 1 base at J, with 10 bases between the two ends. Per germline, CDR1 SGHNT and CDR2 YYREEE (reference sequence). CDR3 sequence: CASSQVTGTDTQYF. The CDR3, as DNA: TGTGCCAGCAGCCAAGTAACGGGCACAGATACGCAGTATTTT. Full variable domain (outside the CDR3, taken from reference TRBV5-4 and TRBJ2-3): ETGVTQSPTHLIKTRGQQVTLRCSSQSGHNTVSWYQQALGQGPQFIFQYYREEENGRGNFPPRFSGLQFPNYSSELNVNALELDDSALYLCASSQVTGTDTQYFGPGTRLTVL.

CDR3 nucleotides: TGTGCCAGCAGTTCCCTAGCCTACAATGAGCAGTTCTTC. Its translation is CASSSLAYNEQFF. The rearrangement joins TRBV6-2 or TRBV6-3 to TRBJ2-1, with unresolved D. V gave up 4 bases and J gave up 2 bases, with 6 bases separating them. CDR1 is MNHEY, CDR2 SVGEGT, per germline. The CDR3 sequence is 13 residues long.

The rearrangement links TRBV11-3 to TRBJ2-3; the match to TRBD2 covers 10 bases. This CDR3 spans 15 amino acids. Trimming removed 5 bases from V and 4 bases from J; junction bases left unmatched: 6. CDR1 and CDR2 (germline): SGHNT, YENEEA. The CDR3 DNA follows: TGTGCCAGCAGCCAGCCAACTAGCGGGGCAGATACGCAGTATTTT. It translates to CASSQPTSGADTQYF.

The J gene is TRBJ1-2, the V gene TRBV6-1; 7 nucleotides match TRBD1. Losses at the gene ends were 4 bases for V and 5 bases for J; bases not matched to a gene: 13. Germline CDR1 reads MNHNS; CDR2 reads SASEGT. The CDR3 covers 16 residues. The CDR3 is CASSGPGQNFGYGYTF. DNA for the CDR3: TGTGCCAGCAGTGGCCCGGGACAGAACTTTGGATATGGCTACACCTTC.

The genes are TRBV4-1 and TRBJ1-6, with D possibly TRBD1 on 6 matching bases. Germline V gene data show CDR1 as MGHRA and CDR2 as YSYEKL. Trimming removed 0 bases at V and 7 bases at J, with 22 bases between. The CDR3 spans 19 residues. CDR3 nucleotide sequence: TGCGCCAGCAGCCAAGAGCGGGGGGCAGACGGTCCAAAGAATTCACCCCTCCACTTT. This encodes CASSQERGADGPKNSPLHF.

The table lists this clone with a count of one. The chain is built from TRBV18 and TRBJ1-2; tentatively, D is TRBD1 (5 bases). The germline V gene encodes CDR1 KGHSH and CDR2 LQKENI. The CDR3 has 15 amino acids. The germline V and J ends were trimmed by 2 bases and 6 bases, with 16 bases remaining between them. The CDR3 protein is CASSPAQVAVDGYTF. For the CDR3, the DNA is TGTGCCAGCTCACCAGCACAGGTAGCCGTCGATGGCTACACCTTC.

A single count supports this clone. This chain joins TRBV27 and TRBJ1-5; 8 bases match TRBD1. The CDR3 loop spans 16 amino acids. Trimming removed 0 bases from V and 4 bases from J; junction bases left unmatched: 5. Germline CDR1 is MNHEY and CDR2 is SMNVEV (reference sequence). This CDR3 reads CASSLSTGGRNQPQHF. The CDR3 DNA reads TGTGCCAGCAGTTTATCAACAGGGGGGCGTAATCAGCCCCAGCATTTT.

This chain joins TRBV5-6 and TRBJ1-6; D is possibly TRBD1 (5 bases). There are 14 residues in the CDR3. V shed 1 base and J shed 6 bases, with 8 bases lying between them. Germline CDR1 and CDR2: SGHDT and YYEEEE. CDR3 residues: CASSLSQGNSPLHF. CDR3 bases: TGTGCCAGCAGCTTGTCCCAGGGTAATTCACCCCTCCACTTT.

This chain links TRBV11-3 with TRBJ2-2; possible D gene TRBD1, 5 bases. CDR3 size: 16 residues. Trimming removed 4 bases at V and 11 bases at J, with 23 bases between. Per the germline V gene, CDR1 is SGHNT and CDR2 is YENEEA. CDR3 amino acids: CASSSRIGATAVELFF. The DNA for the CDR3 is TGTGCCAGCAGCTCCCGGATTGGGGCCACGGCCGTAGAGCTGTTTTTT.

This clone was detected only once. The genes are TRBV5-4 and TRBJ2-7; 9 nucleotides align to TRBD1. CDR1 is SGHNT and CDR2 is YYREEE in the germline V gene (reference sequence). The CDR3 contains 15 residues. V lost 5 bases, J lost 2 bases, and 8 bases stayed unmatched. The CDR3 sequence is CASSIGQGTPYEQYF. CDR3 nucleotide sequence: TGTGCCAGCAGTATTGGACAGGGGACCCCCTACGAGCAGTACTTC.

This CDR3 reads CASSTPALRGSPLHF. CDR3 nucleotide sequence: TGTGCCAGCAGTACCCCGGCCCTAAGGGGATCACCCCTCCACTTT. This sequence joins TRBV7-2 and TRBJ1-6; TRBD1 might be the D (5 bases). CDR3 length: 15 residues. Germline CDR1 reads SGHTA; CDR2 reads FQGNSA. V shed 6 bases and J shed 10 bases, with 19 bases lying between them.

This clone appeared a single time. The CDR3 sequence is CASSPQTGFTEAFF. The CDR3 region has the DNA TGTGCCAGCAGCCCTCAGACAGGGTTCACTGAAGCTTTCTTT. The V call is TRBV9, the J call TRBJ1-1; 7 bases align to TRBD1. CDR1 and CDR2 from the germline V gene are SGDLS and YYNGEE. V lost 4 bases, J lost 4 bases, and 7 bases stayed unmatched. The length of the CDR3 is 14 residues.

Here the CDR3 DNA reads TGTGCCAGCAAGAGGGGGGGATATGGCTACACCTTC. Its protein is CASKRGGYGYTF. The V and J genes are TRBV2 and TRBJ1-2; maybe TRBD1 (6 bases). The CDR3 length is 12 residues. Germline-derived CDR1 and CDR2 are SNHLY and FYNNEI. V was clipped by 7 bases and J by 5 bases, with 11 bases between them. Full variable domain (rest looked up from reference TRBV2 and TRBJ1-2): EPEVTQTPSHQVTQMGQEVILRCVPISNHLYFYWYRQILGQKVEFLVSFYNNEISEKSEIFDDQFSVERPDGSNFTLKIRSTKLEDSAMYFCASKRGGYGYTFGSGTRLTVV.

The rearrangement links TRBV30 to TRBJ1-2; tentatively, D is TRBD1 (6 bases). The CDR3 is made up of 15 amino acids. Germline V lookup: CDR1 GTSNPN, CDR2 SVGIG (reference sequence). The ends were cut back, 0 bases at V and 2 bases at J, with 13 bases in the middle. The CDR3 loop is CAWSVWSGENYGYTF. The CDR3 DNA sequence: TGTGCCTGGAGTGTATGGTCAGGGGAAAACTATGGCTACACCTTC.

V and J are TRBV27 and TRBJ2-7, with TRBD1 matching 11 bases. CDR1 is MNHEY and CDR2 is SMNVEV in the germline V gene (reference sequence). With V trimmed by 6 bases and J by 2 bases, 9 bases remained unmatched. The length of the CDR3 is 16 residues. The CDR3 DNA reads as TGTGCCAGCAGGCTGGGCCGGGACAGGGGGGCCTACGAGCAGTACTTC. Translating gives CASRLGRDRGAYEQYF.

The V and J genes are TRBV2 and TRBJ2-2; 7 positions agree with TRBD2. V dropped 0 bases and J dropped 6; count of bases not matched to a gene: 4. This CDR3 has 15 amino acids. Germline CDR1 SNHLY, CDR2 FYNNEI. The CDR3, as DNA: TGTGCCAGCAGTGAAGCTAGGACTAGATCCGGGGAGCTGTTTTTT. Encoded protein: CASSEARTRSGELFF.

V and J are TRBV2 and TRBJ1-6, with D maybe TRBD1 (6 bases). Trimming pared 6 bases from V and 9 bases from J, leaving 15 bases between. CDR3 length equals 14 residues. Germline V CDR1 and CDR2: SNHLY, FYNNEI. The CDR3 here is CASSRDKVFSPLHF. As DNA, the CDR3 is TGTGCCAGCAGCCGGGACAAGGTTTTTTCACCCCTCCACTTT.